This is a list of T cell receptor beta chains from one sample in a study of T cell responses to AZD1222 COVID-19 vaccine. TCRdb's copy holds only in-frame clones and misses some; the assay was immunoSEQ multiplex PCR. The sample yields roughly 180,000 clones, approximately 90% seen once. Sequencing used peripheral blood, obtained on day 0 of AZD1222 vaccination. Every receptor here comes from an adult in good health. Each CDR3 is given with its conserved first and last residue. Fields, in order: V gene, D gene, J gene, clone size, CDR3 protein, CDR3 DNA. D genes are given only for firm matches. Part of the rows lack a size; the others show once, few, many or a class for expanded clones.

TRBV7-2,.,TRBJ2-7,.,CASSYRVSSSYEQYF,TGTGCCAGCAGCTACAGGGTCTCTAGCTCCTACGAGCAGTACTTC
TRBV19,.,TRBJ1-1,.,CASSFGRDNTEAFF,TGTGCCAGTAGTTTCGGGCGGGACAACACTGAAGCTTTCTTT
TRBV10-3,.,TRBJ1-1,.,CAISESKGEAFF,TGTGCCATCAGTGAGAGTAAGGGCGAAGCTTTCTTT
TRBV6-7,.,TRBJ1-5,.,CASSEDLNQPQHF,TGTGCCAGCAGTGAGGACCTCAATCAGCCCCAGCATTTT
TRBV2,.,TRBJ2-3,.,CASSEQGGRTDTQYF,TGTGCCAGCAGTGAACAGGGGGGCCGCACAGATACGCAGTATTTT
TRBV7-2,.,TRBJ2-5,.,CASSPPRDGLQETQYF,TGTGCCAGCAGCCCCCCGAGGGACGGTCTTCAAGAGACCCAGTACTTC
TRBV19,TRBD1,TRBJ2-2,.,CASGGQATGELFF,TGTGCCAGTGGGGGACAGGCCACCGGGGAGCTGTTTTTT
TRBV4-2,.,TRBJ2-7,.,CASSQAFRGSYEQYF,TGTGCCAGCAGCCAAGCATTCCGGGGGTCGTACGAGCAGTACTTC
TRBV12-3/TRBV12-4,.,TRBJ1-3,.,CASALGNTIYF,TGTGCCAGCGCGTTGGGAAACACCATATATTTT
TRBV12-3/TRBV12-4,.,TRBJ1-1,.,CAIRVNTEAFF,TGTGCAATCAGGGTGAACACTGAAGCTTTCTTT
TRBV20-1,.,TRBJ1-6,.,CSASGFRENSPLHF,TGCAGTGCTAGTGGGTTCAGGGAAAATTCACCCCTCCACTTT
TRBV6-2/TRBV6-3,TRBD2,TRBJ2-7,.,CASSSGTSGPTSRYEQYF,TGTGCCAGCAGCTCCGGGACTAGCGGCCCTACCTCCCGCTACGAGCAGTACTTC
TRBV7-2,.,TRBJ1-5,.,CASSLGLGGNGGPQHF,TGTGCCAGCAGCTTAGGTCTCGGGGGTAATGGGGGGCCCCAGCATTTT
TRBV9,TRBD2,TRBJ2-5,.,CASSPQTSLETQYF,TGTGCCAGCAGCCCCCAGACTAGCCTAGAGACCCAGTACTTC
TRBV3-1/TRBV3-2,.,TRBJ1-2,.,CASSQDRYGYTF,TGTGCCAGCAGCCAAGACAGGTATGGCTACACCTTC
TRBV6-1,.,TRBJ1-4,.,CASSEGGANEKLFF,TGTGCCAGCAGTGAAGGTGGGGCCAATGAAAAACTGTTTTTT
TRBV27,.,TRBJ1-4,.,CASRTPGAGEKLFF,TGTGCCAGCAGAACCCCGGGGGCAGGGGAAAAACTGTTTTTT
TRBV6-6,.,TRBJ2-1,.,CASSYTGWGAGNEQFF,TGTGCCAGCAGTTACACAGGCTGGGGGGCGGGGAATGAGCAGTTCTTC
TRBV30,.,TRBJ1-2,.,CAREGRTLDNYGYTF,TGTGCCCGGGAGGGCAGGACCCTAGATAACTATGGCTACACCTTC
TRBV5-4,.,TRBJ1-2,.,CASSPATDLANYGYTF,TGTGCCAGCAGCCCCGCGACGGACTTAGCTAACTATGGCTACACCTTC
TRBV25-1,.,TRBJ2-7,.,CASRSTRGIYYEQYF,TGTGCCAGCAGAAGTACCAGGGGAATTTATTACGAGCAGTACTTC
TRBV4-1,.,TRBJ2-7,.,CASSQDRSPPYEQYF,TGCGCCAGCAGCCAAGATAGGTCACCTCCCTACGAGCAGTACTTC
TRBV7-2,.,TRBJ2-2,.,CASSFYEAAGELFF,TGTGCCAGCAGCTTCTACGAGGCGGCCGGGGAGCTGTTTTTT
TRBV11-1,.,TRBJ1-6,few,CASSLGGGGNSPLHF,TGTGCCAGCAGCTTAGGAGGGGGAGGCAATTCACCCCTCCACTTT
TRBV30,TRBD1,TRBJ1-5,.,CAWSGGGTGGFNQPQHF,TGTGCCTGGAGCGGGGGAGGGACAGGGGGCTTCAATCAGCCCCAGCATTTT
TRBV5-8,TRBD1,TRBJ1-1,.,CASSLRWSGGLGTEAFF,TGTGCCAGCAGCTTGAGGTGGTCAGGGGGTCTGGGCACTGAAGCTTTCTTT
TRBV25-1,.,TRBJ1-3,.,CASSLAASGNTIYF,TGTGCCAGCAGCCTAGCGGCATCTGGAAACACCATATATTTT
TRBV10-3,TRBD1,TRBJ1-3,.,CAIRVGQGVENTIYF,TGTGCCATCAGGGTGGGACAGGGTGTGGAAAACACCATATATTTT
TRBV7-2,TRBD2,TRBJ2-1,few,CASSPQRGTPSYNEQFF,TGTGCCAGCAGCCCCCAGCGGGGGACGCCCTCCTACAATGAGCAGTTCTTC
TRBV4-3,TRBD1,TRBJ1-1,once,CASSQGAGGAQGFMNAFF,TGCGCCAGCAGCCAAGGGGCAGGGGGTGCCCAGGGATTTATGAACGCTTTCTTT
TRBV7-9,TRBD1,TRBJ2-5,.,CASSLHRGLGETQYF,TGTGCCAGCAGCCTCCACAGGGGGCTGGGGGAGACCCAGTACTTC
TRBV5-1,TRBD1,TRBJ2-3,few,CASSLTGGSTDTQYF,TGCGCCAGCAGCTTGACAGGGGGGTCCACAGATACGCAGTATTTT
TRBV3-1/TRBV3-2,TRBD2,TRBJ2-7,.,CASSQGLSGASSYEQYF,TGTGCCAGCAGCCAAGGGCTTAGCGGGGCGTCTAGCTACGAGCAGTACTTC
TRBV3-1/TRBV3-2,.,TRBJ1-1,.,CASSGLGRLNTEAFF,TGTGCCAGCAGCGGTCTCGGGCGGTTGAACACTGAAGCTTTCTTT
TRBV30,.,TRBJ1-2,.,CAWKTSHYGYTF,TGTGCCTGGAAAACCTCCCACTATGGCTACACCTTC
TRBV6-2/TRBV6-3,TRBD2,TRBJ2-1,.,CASSYAGLAGGPIYNEQFF,TGTGCCAGCAGTTACGCGGGACTAGCGGGGGGGCCGATTTACAATGAGCAGTTCTTC
TRBV5-6,.,TRBJ1-2,.,CASSLRGAGYGYTF,TGTGCCAGCAGCTTGAGGGGGGCTGGGTATGGCTACACCTTC
TRBV28,.,TRBJ2-7,few,CASSSYYEQYF,TGTGCCAGCAGCTCCTACTACGAGCAGTACTTC
TRBV14,.,TRBJ2-7,.,CASSQRAQGTYEQYF,TGTGCCAGCAGCCAAAGGGCCCAGGGCACCTACGAGCAGTACTTC
TRBV6-1,.,TRBJ1-5,.,CASSDPRGSNQPQHF,TGTGCCAGCAGTGATCCCAGGGGAAGCAATCAGCCCCAGCATTTT
TRBV25-1,.,TRBJ1-1,.,CASTLTTPTEAFF,TGTGCCAGCACCCTAACCACCCCCACTGAAGCTTTCTTT
TRBV7-2,.,TRBJ2-7,once,CASSSRTPPGEQYF,TGTGCCAGCAGCTCCCGGACACCTCCGGGCGAGCAGTACTTC
TRBV6-5,.,TRBJ2-7,.,CASSYPGRGSEQYF,TGTGCCAGCAGTTACCCCGGTCGAGGGTCCGAGCAGTACTTC
TRBV4-3,.,TRBJ2-2,.,CASSQGEPGQNTGELFF,TGCGCCAGCAGCCAAGGGGAACCGGGACAGAACACCGGGGAGCTGTTTTTT
TRBV27,.,TRBJ2-3,.,CASSPSRVGTDTQYF,TGTGCCAGCAGTCCGAGTCGGGTAGGCACAGATACGCAGTATTTT
TRBV4-3,.,TRBJ1-2,.,CASSQGSGGYTF,TGCGCCAGCAGCCAAGGGTCCGGCGGCTACACCTTC
TRBV7-2,.,TRBJ2-1,.,CASSLDGGGQFF,TGTGCCAGCAGCTTAGACGGAGGCGGGCAGTTCTTC